Below are 14 T cell receptor beta chains sequenced from a single sample in a study of T cells in Graves' hyperthyroidism and ophthalmopathy. Amplified regions were TCR beta CDR3 sequences from RNA transcripts. The HTBI primer set was used in a first-round RT-PCR of the TCR CDR3. TCRdb independently ran MiXCR on the multiplex PCR reads; one entry per CDR3 protein. Among around 600,000 distinct CDR3 sequences listed, 45% were seen once. Sequenced material: peripheral blood or thyroid tissue (not recorded which). The receptors originated from an adult man with Graves' disease, either hyperthyroidism or ophthalmopathy (not recorded which).

This sequence joins TRBV10-3 and TRBJ1-3, with 7 bases aligning to TRBD1. In germline, CDR1 is ENHRY, CDR2 SYGVKD. The length of the CDR3 is 14 residues. Trimming cost V 4 bases and J 7 bases; bases outside gene matches: 7. CDR3 bases: TGTGCCATCAGTGGAGGACAGGACCGGAACACCATATATTTT. It is translated as CAISGGQDRNTIYF.

This rearrangement joins TRBV5-4 to TRBJ1-2; TRBD1 aligns across 8 bases. The CDR3 is 13 amino acids. V gave up 4 bases and J gave up 6 bases; unmatched junction bases: 5. The V gene's germline CDR1 is SGHNT and CDR2 YYREEE (reference sequence). In nucleotides, the CDR3 is TGTGCCAGCAGCGTGGACAGGGTGGATGGCTACACCTTC. This translates into CASSVDRVDGYTF.

J is TRBJ1-2 and V is TRBV29-1; 8 bases match TRBD1. In germline, CDR1 is SQVTM, CDR2 ANQGSEA. V was clipped by 4 bases and J by 4 bases; unmatched bases: 5. The CDR3 extends over 13 amino acids. Here the CDR3 DNA reads TGCAGCGTTGCGGTAGGACAGGGCTATGGCTACACCTTC. Translated, it gives CSVAVGQGYGYTF.

This clonotype has ten or more counts. V and J are TRBV10-3 and TRBJ2-7; 11 nucleotides align to TRBD1. CDR1 is ENHRY, CDR2 SYGVKD, per germline. CDR3 length: 13 amino acids. V lost 8 bases and J lost 4; bases outside the gene matches: 4. The CDR3 reads CAILGTGGYEQYF. In DNA, the CDR3 is TGTGCCATCCTCGGGACAGGGGGGTACGAGCAGTACTTC.

This chain joins TRBV9 and TRBJ1-5; 11 bases line up with TRBD1. V dropped 4 bases and J dropped 7; count of bases not matched to a gene: 10. Germline-derived CDR1 and CDR2 are SGDLS and YYNGEE. The CDR3 runs to 16 residues. CDR3 protein: CASSPGTGGSRQPQHF. The CDR3 DNA is TGTGCCAGCAGCCCAGGGACAGGGGGTTCGAGACAGCCCCAGCATTTT.

The chain is built from TRBV2 and TRBJ2-5; a possible D gene is TRBD2 (7 bases). The germline V gene encodes CDR1 SNHLY and CDR2 FYNNEI. This CDR3 has 15 amino acids. Trimming shortened V by 5 bases and J by 5 bases, and 18 bases separated the two germline ends. In DNA, the CDR3 is TGTGCCAGCAGTTTACGGGGGGCTATGGGTGAGACCCAGTACTTC. As protein: CASSLRGAMGETQYF.

The rearrangement joins TRBV7-2 to TRBJ2-2; a possible D gene is TRBD2 (5 bases). CDR3 size: 14 residues. Germline assignment: CDR1 SGHTA and CDR2 FQGNSA. V lost 3 bases to trimming and J lost 5 bases, with 10 bases between them. Written as DNA, the CDR3 is TGTGCCAGCAGCTTCGGACTGCCAACCGGGGAGCTGTTTTTT. Encoded protein: CASSFGLPTGELFF. The whole variable domain, filled in from reference TRBV7-2 and TRBJ2-2, reads GAGVSQSPSNKVTEKGKDVELRCDPISGHTALYWYRQSLGQGLEFLIYFQGNSAPDKSGLPSDRFSAERTGGSVSTLTIQRTQQEDSAVYLCASSFGLPTGELFFGEGSRLTVL.

As regards this clonotype: This may be a read error: a much more frequent sequence differs by one nucleotide. This chain connects TRBV6-1 to TRBJ1-4, with a possible D match to TRBD1 (5 bases). Germline lookup yields CDR1 MNHNS and CDR2 SASEGT. The CDR3 length is 16 residues. The germline V and J ends were trimmed by 5 bases and 0 bases, with 13 bases remaining between them. The CDR3 DNA is TGTGCCAGCAGTCCACCACGGGGGGCAACTAATGAAAAACTGTTTTTT. Translated, it gives CASSPPRGATNEKLFF.

The genes are TRBV5-1 and TRBJ1-6; 11 bases are shared with TRBD1. The CDR3 totals 15 residues. V dropped 4 bases and J dropped 10; count of bases not matched to a gene: 7. Germline values: CDR1 SGHRS, CDR2 YFSETQ. The CDR3 DNA reads TGCGCCAGCAGCGGGACCGGGACAGGGGGATCACCCCTCCACTTT. Translating it yields CASSGTGTGGSPLHF.

The V gene is TRBV9, the J gene TRBJ2-7; D is undetermined. With 0 bases removed from V and 3 bases from J, the gap between germline ends came to 13 bases. CDR3 length: 15 residues. Germline lookup yields CDR1 SGDLS and CDR2 YYNGEE. This CDR3 reads CASSVATQEYYEQYF. DNA for the CDR3: TGTGCCAGCAGCGTAGCTACCCAGGAATACTACGAGCAGTACTTC.

The chain combines TRBV10-3 with TRBJ2-2; D call uncertain. Between the trimmed V and J ends, which lost 3 bases and 4 bases, there was a span of 12 bases. Germline loops: CDR1 ENHRY, CDR2 SYGVKD. The CDR3 contains 15 residues. For the CDR3, the DNA is TGTGCCATCAGTGACCCTGGCACTTCCACCGGGGAGCTGTTTTTT. It codes for CAISDPGTSTGELFF.

As to this clonotype: A much bigger clone sits one base away, suggesting this may be a read error. CDR3 protein: CASSASSGNIIYF. The DNA for the CDR3 is TGTGCCAGCAGTGCCTCCTCTGGAAACATCATATATTTT. The chain is built from TRBV2 and TRBJ1-3; D not resolved. The CDR3 has 13 amino acids. Germline V lookup: CDR1 SNHLY, CDR2 FYNNEI.

The V and J genes are TRBV5-1 and TRBJ2-2; D gene ambiguous. V was shortened by 7 bases and J by 6 bases, with 10 bases between the two germline ends. The germline V gene encodes CDR1 SGHRS and CDR2 YFSETQ. The CDR3 runs to 12 residues. CDR3 region: CASGPAAGELFF. The CDR3 coding sequence is TGCGCCAGCGGCCCGGCGGCCGGGGAGCTGTTTTTT.

The rearrangement joins TRBV7-9 to TRBJ1-5; 7 positions agree with TRBD1. The CDR3 sequence is 15 residues long. Germline lookup yields CDR1 SEHNR and CDR2 FQNEAQ (reference sequence). V dropped 4 bases and J dropped 4; count of bases not matched to a gene: 7. CDR3 DNA sequence: TGTGCCAGCAGCTCGTCCCGGGACAGAAATCAGCCCCAGCATTTT. Its translation: CASSSSRDRNQPQHF.